Described below is a single T cell receptor beta chain sequence and its context. Antigen specificity is unknown. The data were taken from a study of cytomegalovirus exposure and HLA in healthy donors. Study at large: A data release that came early held approximately 85 million unique TCRs from HLA-typed donors. Study findings and constraints: Immune exposure data for these donors was limited to CMV serostatus.

V was shortened by 3 bases and J by 2 bases, with 14 bases between the two germline ends. Germline V gene sequence: CDR1 MGHRA, CDR2 YSYEKL. The CDR3 sequence is 16 residues long. The PCR ran on 60 Vbeta and 13 Jbeta primers. The protocol was immunoSEQ multiplex PCR, while the TCRdb copy is restricted to in-frame clones and leaves out a portion. Here the sample spans some 190,000 clones, more than 75% being singletons. Material: PBMCs. This chain joins TRBV4-1 and TRBJ2-1; possibly TRBD2 for D (7 bases). This clonotype was obtained from a woman aged 30 to 39 in good health and CMV-seropositive. For the CDR3, the DNA is TGCGCCAGCAGCCAGTTGTCGGGGGGCGCCTACAATGAGCAGTTCTTC. This translates into CASSQLSGGAYNEQFF.